This T cell receptor (beta chain) originates from a study of cytomegalovirus exposure and HLA in healthy donors. The V gene's germline CDR1 is SGHVS and CDR2 FNYEAQ. This CDR3 is built from 14 residues. Trimming removed 5 bases at V and 5 bases at J, with 13 bases between. This clone was observed a handful of times. The PCR employed 60 Vbeta primers together with 13 Jbeta primers. The data were produced by immunoSEQ multiplex PCR, yet TCRdb's version contains in-frame clones alone and is incomplete. The sample lists more than 200,000 clones, 75% to 80% occurring once. The chain has TRBV7-6 and TRBJ1-5; D possibly corresponds to TRBD1 (6 bases). The origin of this receptor is a man in his late teens or twenties in good health and CMV-seronegative. Material for sequencing was PBMCs. CDR3 sequence: CASSPGGSYQPQHF. CDR3 nucleotides: TGTGCCAGCAGCCCTGGGGGCTCCTATCAGCCCCAGCATTTT.